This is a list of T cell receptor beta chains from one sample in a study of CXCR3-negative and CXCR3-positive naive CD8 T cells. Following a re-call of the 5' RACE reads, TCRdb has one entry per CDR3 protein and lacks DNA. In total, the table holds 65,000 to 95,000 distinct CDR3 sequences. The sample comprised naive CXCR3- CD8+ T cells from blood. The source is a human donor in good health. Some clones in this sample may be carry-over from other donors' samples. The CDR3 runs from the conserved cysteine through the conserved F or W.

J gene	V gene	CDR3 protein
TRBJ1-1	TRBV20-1	CSARENREGNTEAFF
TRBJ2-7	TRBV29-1	CSVELVAISAGEQYF
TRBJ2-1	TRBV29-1	CSVVGGTYNEQFF
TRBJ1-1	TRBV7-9	CASSYDGGTEAFF
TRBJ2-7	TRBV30	CAWSSDWEAYEQYF
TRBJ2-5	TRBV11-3	CASSLSPQETQYF
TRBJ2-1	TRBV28	CASSPTGLEQFF
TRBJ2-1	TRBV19	CASSIGSRGLYNEQFF
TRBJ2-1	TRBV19	CASSIGTVRNEQFF
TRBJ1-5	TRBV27	CASSYTGVRNQPQHF
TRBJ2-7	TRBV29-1	CSVEEWTSGSYEQYF
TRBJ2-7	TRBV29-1	CSVEGDRGRYEQYF
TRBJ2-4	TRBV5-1	CASYEGLGAKNIQYF
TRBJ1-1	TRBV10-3	CAISEPGNTEAFF
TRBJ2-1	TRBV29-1	CSVELAGDHEQFF
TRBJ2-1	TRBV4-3	CASSHHDYNEQFF
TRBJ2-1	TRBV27	CASSWGTGGVNEQFF
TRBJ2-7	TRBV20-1	CSAYGGGDSSYEQYF
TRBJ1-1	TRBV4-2	CASSPATGDTEAFF
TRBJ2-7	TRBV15	CATSPRDNSYEQYF
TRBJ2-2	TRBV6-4	CASSDFNTGELFF
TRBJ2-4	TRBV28	CASSRTRGNIQYF
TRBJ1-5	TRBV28	CASSDSRARYYSNQPQHF
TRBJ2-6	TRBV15	CATSPRGGAGANVLTF
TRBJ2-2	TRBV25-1	CASAELAGNGNTGELFF
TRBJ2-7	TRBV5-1	CASSSPGQGYEQYF
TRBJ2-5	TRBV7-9	CASSSGGFETQYF
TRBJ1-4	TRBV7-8	CASNSPGGGPNEKLFF
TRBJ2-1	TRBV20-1	CSARDAGRRTSSYNEQFF
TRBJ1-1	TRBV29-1	CSVEDQNTEAFF